This T cell receptor beta chain was captured by sequencing in a study of shared clonotypes between healthy human individuals. Study as a whole: A donor's plate count was three for CD4 naive and three for CD4 memory; CD8 naive had two and CD8 memory one.

Findings and caveats of the study: Across a handful of donors, naive CD4 shared around 5%, naive CD8 around 3.8%, memory CD4 more than 2%, memory CD8 about 0.4%.

Regarding this clone: The antigen remains unidentified.

Trimming at V came to 4 bases and at J to 2 bases, leaving 11 bases not matched to a gene. CDR1 LNHDA and CDR2 SQIVND come from the germline V gene (reference sequence). This CDR3 spans 17 amino acids. The table came from immunoSEQ multiplex PCR; TCRdb's copy has only in-frame clones and leaves some out. The table shows a few million clones, with approximately 93% occurring only once. The J gene is TRBJ2-7, the V gene TRBV19; 10 bases agree with TRBD1. Sequencing was performed on naive CD4+ T cells from PBMCs. Subset given: CD45RA+ positively selected. This receptor was taken from a man between 18 and 29 years old in good health. Some clones in this sample may be carry-over from other donors' samples. The DNA for the CDR3 is TGTGCCAGTAGTACACGAAAGACCGGGACAGGGGCCTACGAGCAGTACTTC. Its translation is CASSTRKTGTGAYEQYF. Filled out from reference TRBV19 and TRBJ2-7, the complete variable domain reads DGGITQSPKYLFRKEGQNVTLSCEQNLNHDAMYWYRQDPGQGLRLIYYSQIVNDFQKGDIAEGYSVSREKKESFPLTVTSAQKNPTAFYLCASSTRKTGTGAYEQYFGPGTRLTVT.